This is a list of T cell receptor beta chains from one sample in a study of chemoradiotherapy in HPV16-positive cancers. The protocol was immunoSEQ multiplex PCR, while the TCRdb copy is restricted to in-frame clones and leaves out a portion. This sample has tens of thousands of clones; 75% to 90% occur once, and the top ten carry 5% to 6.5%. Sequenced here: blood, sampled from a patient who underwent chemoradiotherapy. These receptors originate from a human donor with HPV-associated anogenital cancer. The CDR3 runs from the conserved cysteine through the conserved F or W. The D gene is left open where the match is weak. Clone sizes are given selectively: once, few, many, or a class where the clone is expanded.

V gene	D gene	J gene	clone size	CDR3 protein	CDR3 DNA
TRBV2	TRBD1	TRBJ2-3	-	CASSEIGQGTDTQYF	TGTGCCAGCAGTGAAATCGGACAGGGTACAGATACGCAGTATTTT
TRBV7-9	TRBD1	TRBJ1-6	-	CASSPGPGQGSSPLHF	TGTGCCAGCAGCCCAGGGCCGGGACAGGGTAGTTCACCCCTCCACTTT
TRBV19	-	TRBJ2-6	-	CATKRGGLYSGANVLTF	TGTGCCACTAAGCGAGGAGGGCTCTACTCTGGGGCCAACGTCCTGACTTTC
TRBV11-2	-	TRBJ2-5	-	CASSFGGKETQYF	TGTGCCAGCAGCTTCGGAGGTAAAGAGACCCAGTACTTC
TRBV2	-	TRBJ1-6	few	CASSELGGGSNSPLHF	TGTGCCAGCAGTGAATTAGGTGGCGGCAGCAATTCACCCCTCCACTTT
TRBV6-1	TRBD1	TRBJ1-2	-	CASGTGGSYGYTF	TGTGCCAGCGGTACAGGGGGTAGCTATGGCTACACCTTC
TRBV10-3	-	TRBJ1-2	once	CAISEQGGYTF	TGTGCCATCAGTGAACAGGGAGGCTACACCTTC
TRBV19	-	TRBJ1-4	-	CASNAGNNEKLFF	TGTGCCAGTAACGCAGGGAATAATGAAAAACTGTTTTTT
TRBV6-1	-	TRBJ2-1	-	CASSRLERGFEQFF	TGTGCCAGCAGCCGACTAGAACGGGGTTTCGAGCAGTTCTTC
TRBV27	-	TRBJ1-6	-	CASLDVGHNSPLHF	TGTGCCAGCTTGGACGTAGGCCATAATTCACCCCTCCACTTT
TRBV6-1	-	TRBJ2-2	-	CASSPLGAGELFF	TGTGCCAGCAGTCCCCTAGGCGCCGGGGAGCTGTTTTTT
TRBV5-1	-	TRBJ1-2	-	CASSLEFFAGGDGYTF	TGCGCCAGCAGCTTGGAGTTCTTTGCCGGCGGGGATGGCTACACCTTC
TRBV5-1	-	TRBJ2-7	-	CASSLVSSGTVTYEQYF	TGCGCCAGCAGCTTGGTATCCTCCGGGACCGTAACCTACGAGCAGTACTTC
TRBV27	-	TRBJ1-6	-	CASSLWGRKDSPLHF	TGTGCCAGCAGTTTATGGGGCAGGAAGGATTCACCCCTCCACTTT
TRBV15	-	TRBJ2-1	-	CATSSNGVEQFF	TGTGCCACCAGCAGTAACGGGGTCGAGCAGTTCTTC
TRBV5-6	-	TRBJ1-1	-	CASSLGGPMNTEAFF	TGTGCCAGCAGCCTCGGCGGGCCGATGAACACTGAAGCTTTCTTT
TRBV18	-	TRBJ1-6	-	CASSPDEGSSPLHF	TGTGCCAGCTCACCAGACGAAGGGAGTTCACCCCTCCACTTT
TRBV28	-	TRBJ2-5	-	CASSLGGQVFQETQYF	TGTGCCAGCAGTTTGGGAGGACAGGTATTCCAAGAGACCCAGTACTTC
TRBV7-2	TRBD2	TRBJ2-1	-	CASCSSGGTYNEQFF	TGTGCCAGCTGCTCAAGCGGGGGGACCTACAATGAGCAGTTCTTC
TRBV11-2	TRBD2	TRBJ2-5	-	CASSSTLAGGRETQYF	TGTGCCAGCAGCTCCACACTAGCGGGGGGTCGAGAGACCCAGTACTTC
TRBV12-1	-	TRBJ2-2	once	CASSFFEVVDSNTGELFF	TGTGCCAGCAGCTTTTTCGAAGTGGTGGATTCGAACACCGGGGAGCTGTTTTTT
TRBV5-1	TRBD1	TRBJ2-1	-	CASSLVVGTGLTYNEQFF	TGCGCCAGCAGCTTGGTTGTGGGGACAGGGCTGACCTACAATGAGCAGTTCTTC
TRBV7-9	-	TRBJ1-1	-	CASSDKGGSFGAFF	TGTGCCAGCAGCGACAAAGGCGGAAGTTTTGGTGCTTTCTTT
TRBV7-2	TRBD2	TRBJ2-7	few	CASSLEGTSGGYEQYF	TGTGCCAGCAGCTTAGAGGGAACTAGCGGGGGCTACGAGCAGTACTTC
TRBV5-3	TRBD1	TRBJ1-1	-	CARSLVRDRGEAFF	TGTGCCAGAAGCTTGGTCCGGGACAGGGGAGAAGCTTTCTTT
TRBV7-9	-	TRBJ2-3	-	CASSSNTVKSTDTQYF	TGTGCCAGCAGCTCAAATACCGTCAAGAGCACAGATACGCAGTATTTT
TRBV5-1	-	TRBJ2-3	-	CASSLAGVTDTQYF	TGCGCCAGCAGCTTGGCCGGGGTCACAGATACGCAGTATTTT
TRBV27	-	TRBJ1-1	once	CASSFFANTEAFF	TGTGCCAGCAGTTTCTTCGCCAACACTGAAGCTTTCTTT
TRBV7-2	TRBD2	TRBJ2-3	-	CASSSPARGGLGTDTQYF	TGTGCCAGCAGCTCCCCCGCGCGGGGGGGCTTGGGTACAGATACGCAGTATTTT
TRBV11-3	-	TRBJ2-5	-	CASGGGPGETQYF	TGTGCCAGCGGGGGGGGGCCCGGAGAGACCCAGTACTTC
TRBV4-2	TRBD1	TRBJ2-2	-	CASSPGQGAIGELFF	TGTGCCAGCAGCCCGGGACAGGGGGCGATTGGGGAGCTGTTTTTT
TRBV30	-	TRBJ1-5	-	CAWSPGEGQPQHF	TGTGCCTGGAGTCCCGGGGAGGGTCAGCCCCAGCATTTT
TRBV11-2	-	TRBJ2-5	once	CASSVGLRPQETQYF	TGTGCCAGCAGCGTGGGGCTCCGCCCCCAAGAGACCCAGTACTTC
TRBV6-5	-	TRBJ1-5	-	CASIIPIYQPQHF	TGTGCCAGCATTATCCCCATTTATCAGCCCCAGCATTTT
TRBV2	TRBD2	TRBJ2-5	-	CASRGSSGGAQTQYF	TGTGCCAGCAGGGGATCTAGCGGGGGGGCACAGACCCAGTACTTC
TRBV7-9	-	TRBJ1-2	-	CASTLGTDYNYGYTF	TGTGCCAGCACCTTAGGGACTGACTATAACTATGGCTACACCTTC
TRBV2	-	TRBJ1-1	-	CASDEGYTEAFF	TGTGCCAGCGACGAGGGTTACACTGAAGCTTTCTTT
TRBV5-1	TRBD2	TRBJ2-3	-	CASYSGGGTDTQYF	TGCGCCAGTTATAGCGGGGGGGGCACAGATACGCAGTATTTT
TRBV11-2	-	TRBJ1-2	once	CASSLAYTGADGYTF	TGTGCCAGCAGCTTAGCATATACGGGGGCGGATGGCTACACCTTC
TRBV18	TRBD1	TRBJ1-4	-	CASSLRPQGTNEKLFF	TGTGCCAGCTCACTCCGGCCACAGGGGACTAATGAAAAACTGTTTTTT
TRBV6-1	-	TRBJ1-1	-	CASSERGGLTEAFF	TGTGCCAGCAGTGAAAGGGGCGGGTTAACTGAAGCTTTCTTT
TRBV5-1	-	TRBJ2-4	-	CASSLGQGQGNIQYF	TGCGCCAGCAGCTTGGGGCAGGGCCAGGGAAACATTCAGTACTTC
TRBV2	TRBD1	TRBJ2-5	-	CASMTGKETQYF	TGTGCCAGCATGACAGGGAAAGAGACCCAGTACTTC
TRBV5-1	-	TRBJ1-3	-	CASSLDASHSGNTIYF	TGCGCCAGCAGCTTAGATGCCAGCCACTCTGGAAACACCATATATTTT
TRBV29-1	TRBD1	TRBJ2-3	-	CSVEQGADTQYF	TGCAGCGTTGAACAGGGGGCAGATACGCAGTATTTT
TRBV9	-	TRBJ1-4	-	CASSSSGRPNEKLFF	TGTGCCAGCAGCTCTTCCGGGAGGCCTAATGAAAAACTGTTTTTT
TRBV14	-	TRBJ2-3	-	CASSPRGDTQYF	TGTGCCAGCAGCCCCCGCGGAGATACGCAGTATTTT
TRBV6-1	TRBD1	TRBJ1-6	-	CATASTGDLSPLHF	TGTGCCACAGCGTCGACAGGGGACTTATCACCCCTCCACTTT
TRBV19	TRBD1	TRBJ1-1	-	CASSMRTGMDTEAFF	TGTGCCAGTAGTATGAGGACAGGGATGGACACTGAAGCTTTCTTT
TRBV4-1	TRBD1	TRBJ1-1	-	CASSQVWDSYTEAFF	TGCGCCAGCAGCCAAGTTTGGGACAGCTACACTGAAGCTTTCTTT
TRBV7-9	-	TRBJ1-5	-	CASSLVIGGWGQPQHF	TGTGCCAGCAGCTTAGTGATTGGGGGATGGGGTCAGCCCCAGCATTTT
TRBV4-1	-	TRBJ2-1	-	CASSPPDAAGFTNEQFF	TGCGCCAGCAGCCCGCCCGATGCAGCGGGCTTCACCAATGAGCAGTTCTTC
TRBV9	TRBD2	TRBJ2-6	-	CASSSRTSGVGANVLTF	TGTGCCAGCAGCTCCAGGACTAGCGGGGTTGGGGCCAACGTCCTGACTTTC
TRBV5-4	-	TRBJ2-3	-	CASQKDSTDTQYF	TGTGCCAGTCAGAAGGACAGCACAGATACGCAGTATTTT